One and the same sample provided the 23 T cell receptor beta chains below, sequenced in a study of response to subunit inactivated influenza vaccine. TCRdb re-called the RT-PCR reads through MiXCR, storing one row per CDR3 protein. The sample includes 590,000 or so distinct CDR3 sequences, 13% to 15% of them seen just once. Sequences were derived from PBMCs from blood, sampled 14 days before vaccination. The receptors stem from a man aged 50-60 years who received an inactivated influenza vaccine.

In this sample, this clonotype turned up a few times. The chain is built from TRBV29-1 and TRBJ2-5; 12 bases line up with TRBD1. The CDR3 contains 17 residues. CDR1 SQVTM and CDR2 ANQGSEA come from the germline V gene. V trimming: 4 bases; J trimming: 5 bases; junction bases outside the gene matches: 14. CDR3 residues: CSVVPNRGTGGRETQYF. DNA for the CDR3: TGCAGCGTTGTTCCTAATCGAGGGACAGGGGGCAGGGAGACCCAGTACTTC. The full variable domain, in which reference TRBV29-1 and TRBJ2-5 provide the parts outside the CDR3, is SAVISQKPSRDICQRGTSLTIQCQVDSQVTMMFWYRQQPGQSLTLIATANQGSEATYESGFVIDKFPISRPNLTFSTLTVSNMSPEDSSIYLCSVVPNRGTGGRETQYFGPGTRLLVL.

The chain employs TRBV10-3 and TRBJ2-3, with 16 nucleotides matching TRBD2. CDR1 is ENHRY, CDR2 SYGVKD, per germline. V shed 10 bases and J 4 bases; nucleotides not matched to a gene: 8. This CDR3 contains 16 residues. CDR3 nucleotide sequence: TGTGCCACCTCGGGACTAGCGGGAGGGAAACCAGATACGCAGTATTTT. It specifies CATSGLAGGKPDTQYF.

The chain joins TRBV7-9 to TRBJ2-3; 8 bases line up with TRBD1. The V gene's germline CDR1 is SEHNR and CDR2 FQNEAQ (reference sequence). The CDR3 runs to 16 residues. The J segment lost 3 bases and the V segment lost 2 bases, leaving 7 bases of the junction unmatched. In nucleotides, the CDR3 is TGTGCCAGCAGCTTATGGGCAGGGGGCTGGACAGATACGCAGTATTTT. Encoded protein: CASSLWAGGWTDTQYF.

This clonotype was counted a few times. V is TRBV29-1 and J is TRBJ2-2; maybe TRBD1 (5 bases). Germline V lookup: CDR1 SQVTM, CDR2 ANQGSEA. V was trimmed by 3 bases and J by 3 bases, leaving 11 bases between them. The CDR3 loop spans 14 amino acids. The CDR3 region is CSVDQAGYTGELFF. The DNA for the CDR3 is TGCAGCGTTGATCAGGCAGGGTACACCGGGGAGCTGTTTTTT.

This clonotype was detected only a few times. The J gene is TRBJ2-2, the V gene TRBV7-3; D is perhaps TRBD1 (6 bases). The V gene lost 2 bases and the J gene lost 7 bases, with 11 bases spanning the gap. The CDR3 sequence is 14 residues long. CDR1 and CDR2 (germline): SGHTA, FQGTGA. The CDR3 is CASSLGTTGGELFF. In nucleotides, the CDR3 is TGTGCCAGCAGCTTAGGGACAACGGGCGGGGAGCTGTTTTTT.

Only a few counts were recorded for this clonotype. The J gene is TRBJ1-5, the V gene TRBV6-2 or TRBV6-3, with 7 bases matching TRBD1. J lost 1 base, V lost 1 base, and 4 bases had no gene match. The germline V gene encodes CDR1 MNHEY and CDR2 SVGEGT. The CDR3 is made up of 16 amino acids. The CDR3 reads CASSYFRGVSNQPQHF. CDR3 nucleotide sequence: TGTGCCAGCAGTTACTTCAGGGGGGTAAGCAATCAGCCCCAGCATTTT.

This clonotype was seen at least ten times. V and J are TRBV5-1 and TRBJ2-5, with a tentative D call TRBD2 (5 bases). CDR1 SGHRS and CDR2 YFSETQ come from the germline V gene. The V end was cut by 1 base, the J end by 1 base, with 14 bases between. The CDR3 contains 16 residues. This chain's CDR3 is CASSLNLARAQETQYF. The CDR3 DNA sequence: TGCGCCAGCAGCTTGAATCTAGCACGGGCCCAAGAGACCCAGTACTTC.

The genes are TRBV4-2 and TRBJ1-4; D gene ambiguous. The CDR3 is 14 amino acids. The germline V gene has CDR1 LGHNA and CDR2 YNFKEQ. V lost 3 bases and J lost 7, with 12 bases in between. This CDR3 reads CASSQGPPGEKLFF. The CDR3 region has the DNA TGTGCCAGCAGCCAGGGTCCCCCGGGTGAAAAACTGTTTTTT.

The chain links TRBV7-9 to TRBJ2-3; TRBD1 or TRBD2 may be the D gene (5 bases each). The CDR3 sequence is 15 residues long. The V gene lost 8 bases and the J gene lost 1 base, with 16 bases spanning the gap. Germline CDR1 reads SEHNR; CDR2 reads FQNEAQ (reference sequence). CDR3 nucleotide sequence: TGTGCCAGCCAAAGGGCAGGGACCGGCACAGATACGCAGTATTTT. Translated: CASQRAGTGTDTQYF.

This clonotype was found a few times. This chain joins TRBV20-1 and TRBJ2-7, with D maybe TRBD1 (6 bases). Trimming took off 0 bases at V and 2 bases at J, with 14 bases between the two ends. Germline values: CDR1 DFQATT, CDR2 SNEGSKA (reference sequence). The CDR3 runs 15 residues. In nucleotides, the CDR3 is TGCAGTGCTAGAGATCTTACAGGACAGACCTACGAGCAGTACTTC. Translated: CSARDLTGQTYEQYF.

This clonotype was seen a few times. The chain couples TRBV23-1 to TRBJ2-7; D call uncertain. TRBV23-1 falls under the ORF class, with uncertain function. V lost 0 bases to trimming and J lost 3 bases, with 9 bases between them. The CDR3 has 14 amino acids. CDR3 DNA: TGCGCCAGCAGTCAATCAACCCGGCGCTACGAGCAGTACTTC. Its protein is CASSQSTRRYEQYF.

This clonotype has just a few counts. This sequence joins TRBV9 and TRBJ2-7, with 9 bases fitting TRBD2. The germline gives CDR1 SGDLS, CDR2 YYNGEE. V lost 4 bases and J lost 3; bases outside the gene matches: 8. This CDR3 is 15 amino acids long. The CDR3 DNA reads as TGTGCCAGCAGCCCACAACTAGCGGGCGGCTACGAGCAGTACTTC. Encoded protein: CASSPQLAGGYEQYF.

Only a few counts were recorded for this clonotype. The CDR3 loop is CATSRDSQVNQPQHF. The CDR3 DNA is TGTGCCACCAGCAGAGATTCACAGGTCAATCAGCCCCAGCATTTT. The V and J genes are TRBV15 and TRBJ1-5; weak D call: TRBD1 (5 bases). CDR3 length: 15 amino acids. Germline V gene data show CDR1 as LNHNV and CDR2 as YYDKDF (reference sequence). The germline V and J ends were trimmed by 0 bases and 3 bases, with 9 bases remaining between them.

This clonotype has just a few counts. The V gene is TRBV15, the J gene TRBJ2-7; D gene uncertain. Germline CDR1 LNHNV, CDR2 YYDKDF (reference sequence). V was shortened by 6 bases and J by 4 bases, with 16 bases between the two germline ends. This CDR3 is built from 14 residues. The CDR3, as DNA: TGTGCCACCAGTTTTGCGGACCGCCCGTACGAGCAGTACTTC. It translates to CATSFADRPYEQYF. The full variable domain, its missing parts supplied by reference TRBV15 and TRBJ2-7, is DAMVIQNPRYQVTQFGKPVTLSCSQTLNHNVMYWYQQKSSQAPKLLFHYYDKDFNNEADTPDNFQSRRPNTSFCFLDIRSPGLGDTAMYLCATSFADRPYEQYFGPGTRLTVT.

This clonotype was recorded a few times. The V call is TRBV6-2 or TRBV6-3, the J call TRBJ2-1; 11 nucleotides match TRBD2. CDR1 is MNHEY, CDR2 SVGEGT, per germline. The CDR3 contains 16 residues. Losses at the gene ends were 0 bases for V and 6 bases for J; bases not matched to a gene: 4. The DNA for the CDR3 is TGTGCCAGCAGTTACTCGATTAGCGGGAGGGCCAATGAGCAGTTCTTC. Translation: CASSYSISGRANEQFF.

This clonotype was counted between two and nine times. This rearrangement joins TRBV29-1 to TRBJ2-7; 12 nucleotides match TRBD2. Germline CDR1 is SQVTM and CDR2 is ANQGSEA. V trimming: 7 bases; J trimming: 2 bases; junction bases outside the gene matches: 12. This CDR3 is 16 amino acids long. The CDR3 DNA reads TGCAGCGCCCTAGTGACTAGCGGGAGAGGGGCCTACGAGCAGTACTTC. Amino acid sequence: CSALVTSGRGAYEQYF.

The chain uses TRBV6-2 or TRBV6-3 and TRBJ2-1; TRBD2 matches 8 bases. Per germline, CDR1 MNHEY and CDR2 SVGEGT. Trimming removed 7 bases from V and 5 bases from J; junction bases left unmatched: 10. The CDR3 loop spans 15 amino acids. CDR3 sequence: CASNQVREDDNEQFF. CDR3 nucleotides: TGTGCCAGCAATCAGGTGCGGGAGGACGACAATGAGCAGTTCTTC.

A few counts support this clonotype. The gene calls are TRBV29-1 and TRBJ2-5; 15 nucleotides match TRBD2. Germline V CDR1 and CDR2: SQVTM, ANQGSEA. This CDR3 is 16 amino acids long. Trimming cost V 4 bases and J 2 bases; bases outside gene matches: 5. CDR3 sequence reads: CSVGTSGRAQQETQYF. DNA for the CDR3: TGCAGCGTTGGGACTAGCGGGAGGGCCCAGCAAGAGACCCAGTACTTC.

The chain uses TRBV7-9 and TRBJ2-1, with D unclear. Trimming removed 8 bases from V and 7 bases from J, with 6 bases in between. Per the germline V gene, CDR1 is SEHNR and CDR2 is FQNEAQ (reference sequence). The CDR3 consists of 10 residues. The CDR3 DNA reads TGTGCCAGCGGCTCTAATGAGCAGTTCTTC. It translates to CASGSNEQFF. Complete variable domain (other parts from reference TRBV7-9 and TRBJ2-1): DTGVSQNPRHKITKRGQNVTFRCDPISEHNRLYWYRQTLGQGPEFLTYFQNEAQLEKSRLLSDRFSAERPKGSFSTLEIQRTEQGDSAMYLCASGSNEQFFGPGTRLTVL.

The V call is TRBV5-6, the J call TRBJ2-5; TRBD2 matches 7 bases. Germline CDR1 reads SGHDT; CDR2 reads YYEEEE. The V and J ends lost 2 bases and 7 bases, in that order; junction bases with no gene match: 11. The CDR3 length is 15 residues. CDR3 DNA: TGTGCCAGCAGCTTATATGGACTAGGGTCCGGGACCCAGTACTTC. Protein sequence: CASSLYGLGSGTQYF. The entire variable domain, with the rest obtained from reference TRBV5-6 and TRBJ2-5, is as follows: DAGVTQSPTHLIKTRGQQVTLRCSPKSGHDTVSWYQQALGQGPQFIFQYYEEEERQRGNFPDRFSGHQFPNYSSELNVNALLLGDSALYLCASSLYGLGSGTQYFGPGTRLLVL.

The CDR3 reads CASSQGGARHNQPQHF. The CDR3 nucleotides read TGTGCCAGCAGCCAAGGGGGTGCACGGCACAATCAGCCCCAGCATTTT. The chain couples TRBV3-1 to TRBJ1-5; no reliable D call. The germline V and J ends were trimmed by 1 base and 3 bases, with 13 bases remaining between them. CDR1 is LGHDT, CDR2 YNNKEL, per germline (reference sequence). The CDR3 is 16 amino acids.

On this clonotype: An end of the junction differs from the germline gene, which may be a read error. The V and J genes are TRBV23-1 and TRBJ2-1; no clear D. TRBV23-1 is an ORF, and what it does is uncertain. The CDR3 consists of 15 residues. CDR3: CASSQSKGFSNEKFF. Written as DNA, the CDR3 is TGCGCCAGCAGTCAATCGAAAGGATTCAGTAATGAGAAGTTCTTC.

This clonotype showed up many times. The chain recombines TRBV9 with TRBJ1-1; 7 nucleotides match TRBD1. CDR1 is SGDLS and CDR2 is YYNGEE in the germline V gene. This CDR3 contains 14 residues. The V gene end was trimmed by 3 bases and the J gene end by 0 bases; junction bases not matched to a gene: 2. The CDR3 loop is CASSAGTVNTEAFF. Written as DNA, the CDR3 is TGTGCCAGCAGCGCCGGGACAGTGAACACTGAAGCTTTCTTT.